The 3 T cell receptor beta chains presented below share a single source sample, sequenced in a study of cytomegalovirus exposure and HLA in healthy donors. Vbeta (60) and Jbeta (13) primers were used in the PCR. Sequenced by immunoSEQ multiplex PCR; TCRdb stores in-frame clones only, minus some. The table has just under 250,000 clones, about four fifths seen once. The sequencing sample was made of PBMCs. These receptors all come from a woman between 35 and 50 years old in good health and CMV-seropositive.

V and J are TRBV2 and TRBJ1-2, with 7 positions matching TRBD1. Germline CDR1 reads SNHLY; CDR2 reads FYNNEI. The CDR3 spans 13 residues. V was pared by 6 bases and J by 5 bases, with 6 bases of the junction left unmatched. CDR3 nucleotide sequence: TGTGCCAGCAGCCCCAGGGGGATATATGGCTACACCTTC. It codes for CASSPRGIYGYTF.

Here the CDR3 reads CASSVEDGTGETQYF. The DNA of the CDR3 is TGTGCCAGCAGCGTAGAGGACGGGACAGGAGAGACCCAGTACTTC. This chain links TRBV9 with TRBJ2-5, with TRBD1 matching over 8 bases. Germline V CDR1 and CDR2: SGDLS, YYNGEE. V shed 0 bases and J 4 bases; nucleotides not matched to a gene: 5. The CDR3 spans 15 residues.

This chain links TRBV5-1 with TRBJ2-2; 10 nucleotides align to TRBD2. Per germline, CDR1 SGHRS and CDR2 YFSETQ. This CDR3 spans 15 amino acids. The V and J ends lost 6 bases and 3 bases, in that order; junction bases with no gene match: 5. The CDR3 DNA is TGCGCCAGCACTAGCGGGGGTTCTTACACCGGGGAGCTGTTTTTT. Amino acid sequence: CASTSGGSYTGELFF.